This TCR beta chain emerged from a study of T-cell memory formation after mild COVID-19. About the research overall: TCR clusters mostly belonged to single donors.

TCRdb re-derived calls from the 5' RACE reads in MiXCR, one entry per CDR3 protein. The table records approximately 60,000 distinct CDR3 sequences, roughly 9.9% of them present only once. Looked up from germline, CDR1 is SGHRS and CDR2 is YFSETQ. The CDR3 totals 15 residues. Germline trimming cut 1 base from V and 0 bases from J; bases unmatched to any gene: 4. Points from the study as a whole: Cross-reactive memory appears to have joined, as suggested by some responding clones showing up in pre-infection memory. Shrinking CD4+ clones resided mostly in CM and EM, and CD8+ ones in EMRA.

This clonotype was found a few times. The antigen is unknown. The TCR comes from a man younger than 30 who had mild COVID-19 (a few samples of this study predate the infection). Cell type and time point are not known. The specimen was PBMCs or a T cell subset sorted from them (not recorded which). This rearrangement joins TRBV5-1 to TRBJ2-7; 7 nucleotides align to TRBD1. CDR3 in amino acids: CASSLQGDNSYEQYV. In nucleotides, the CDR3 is TGCGCCAGCAGCTTGCAGGGGGACAACTCCTACGAGCAGTACGTC.